Listed below are T cell receptor beta chains from one sample, sequenced in a study of blood T cell repertoires in COVID-19. This table comes from immunoSEQ multiplex PCR, and its TCRdb copy is limited to in-frame clones, with some not included. The sample holds about 210,000 clones, around 80% seen once. Sequencing was done on a sample of peripheral blood. These receptors were obtained from a woman aged 40-49 years with acute or convalescent COVID-19. Both conserved end residues are part of each CDR3. D genes are given only for firm matches. A row's size may be missing; if present it is once, few, many or a size class.

>NA|TRBJ2-7|TRBV13|few
TGTGCCAGCAGCCAGGGTTACGAGCAGTACTTC
CASSQGYEQYF
>NA|TRBJ1-2|TRBV10-3|NA
TGTGCCATCAGTGATGGACTTTTTAACACCTTC
CAISDGLFNTF
>NA|TRBJ2-1|TRBV5-4|NA
TGTGCCAGCAGCCTGACTATCCTTAGCTACAATGAGCAGTTCTTC
CASSLTILSYNEQFF
>NA|TRBJ2-5|TRBV7-2|NA
TGTGCCAGCAGCTTAGCGCGCGGCCAAGAGACCCAGTACTTC
CASSLARGQETQYF
>NA|TRBJ1-1|TRBV6-2/TRBV6-3|NA
TGTGCCAGCAGTTCCCCGACAGGAGGAAACACTGAAGCTTTCTTT
CASSSPTGGNTEAFF
>TRBD1|TRBJ2-7|TRBV25-1|NA
TGTGCCAGCAGTAGGACAGGGGCATCCTACGAGCAGTACTTC
CASSRTGASYEQYF
>TRBD1|TRBJ2-7|TRBV6-5|NA
TGTGCCAGCAGTTACTCGCGGACAGGGTTCAACGAGCAGTACTTC
CASSYSRTGFNEQYF
>NA|TRBJ2-3|TRBV27|NA
TGTGCCAGCAGTTCATTACAGGCGGCTTTCACAGATACGCAGTATTTT
CASSSLQAAFTDTQYF
>TRBD2|TRBJ2-7|TRBV7-3|few
TGTGCCAGCAGCCCCTCTCGGACTAGCGTGCGCGAGCAGTACTTC
CASSPSRTSVREQYF
>NA|TRBJ2-3|TRBV10-3|NA
TGTGCCATCGCGGTGAGCACAGATACGCAGTATTTT
CAIAVSTDTQYF
>NA|TRBJ2-1|TRBV12-5|NA
TGTGCTAGTGGTTTGTCAAGGACGGGAAGCTCCTACAATGAGCAGTTCTTC
CASGLSRTGSSYNEQFF
>NA|TRBJ2-7|TRBV7-6|NA
TGTGCCAGCAGCCTGGGGGCAGGGAAGGTTGAGCAGTACTTC
CASSLGAGKVEQYF
>TRBD2|TRBJ2-7|TRBV6-5|NA
TGTGCCAGCAGACTAGCGGGGGGAGGCCACGAGCAGTACTTC
CASRLAGGGHEQYF
>NA|TRBJ2-1|TRBV11-2|NA
TGTGCCAGCAGCTTAAGGGCGGGGACAGCCTACAATGAGCAGTTCTTC
CASSLRAGTAYNEQFF
>NA|TRBJ1-3|TRBV18|NA
TGTGCCAGCTCACCACTTCCGGACTTCTCTGGAAACACCATATATTTT
CASSPLPDFSGNTIYF
>TRBD1|TRBJ1-2|TRBV2|NA
TGTGCCAGCAAGGGGGCAGGGTATGGCTACACCTTC
CASKGAGYGYTF
>NA|TRBJ1-6|TRBV15|NA
TGTGCCACCAGCGCCGGGGGTAGCTCCTATAATTCACCCCTCCACTTT
CATSAGGSSYNSPLHF
>NA|TRBJ1-1|TRBV19|NA
TGTGCCAGTAGTATTCGGGGGACTGAAGCTTTCTTT
CASSIRGTEAFF
>TRBD2|TRBJ2-7|TRBV9|NA
TGTGCCAGCAGCGTGGGAGGGACGGGCTACGAGCAGTACTTC
CASSVGGTGYEQYF
>NA|TRBJ2-2|TRBV9|NA
TGTGCCAGCAGCACAAGACTATCCCCGGGCTGGGAGCTGTTTTTT
CASSTRLSPGWELFF
>NA|TRBJ2-1|TRBV19|NA
TGTGCCAGTAGTATAGATACTAGTTTCAGCTCCTACAATGAGCAGTTCTTC
CASSIDTSFSSYNEQFF
>TRBD1|TRBJ2-5|TRBV15|once
TGTGCCACCAGCGATATTGACAGGGGGCAAGAGACCCAGTACTTC
CATSDIDRGQETQYF
>TRBD1|TRBJ2-5|TRBV5-1|NA
TGCGCCAGCAGCTCCTGGACAGGGGGCGAGACCCAGTACTTC
CASSSWTGGETQYF
>NA|TRBJ1-1|TRBV27|NA
TGTGCCAGCAGTTTATCCTGGGGAGGGGACACTGAAGCTTTCTTT
CASSLSWGGDTEAFF
>TRBD1|TRBJ1-4|TRBV30|NA
TGTGCCTGGTCTACCGGGACAGGAGAAAAACTGTTTTTT
CAWSTGTGEKLFF
>NA|TRBJ2-7|TRBV3-1/TRBV3-2|few
TGTGCCAGCAGCCAAGTGGGAAGTCGGGACTACGAGCAGTACTTC
CASSQVGSRDYEQYF
>TRBD1|TRBJ1-3|TRBV12-5|NA
TGTGCTAGTGGCCCACAGGGGGCCAAAATCTCTGGAAACACCATATATTTT
CASGPQGAKISGNTIYF
>NA|TRBJ1-1|TRBV2|NA
TGTGCCACTACGACAGCAATGAACACTGAAGCTTTCTTT
CATTTAMNTEAFF
>TRBD1|TRBJ2-7|TRBV5-1|NA
TGCGCCAGCAGCTTAAGGGACAGGGGCTACGAGCAGTACTTC
CASSLRDRGYEQYF
>TRBD1|TRBJ1-1|TRBV5-1|NA
TGCGCCAGCAGCCCCGGGACAGACTACACTGAAGCTTTCTTT
CASSPGTDYTEAFF
>NA|TRBJ2-7|TRBV18|NA
TGTGCCAGCTCACCACCTTCCAGCTACGAGCAGTACTTC
CASSPPSSYEQYF
>NA|TRBJ2-7|TRBV27|few
TGTGCCAGCAGTTCATACAGGGTAACCTACGAGCAGTACTTC
CASSSYRVTYEQYF
>NA|TRBJ2-7|TRBV6-5|NA
TGTGCCAGCAGCCTAACAAGCAGGGGTGAGCAGTACTTC
CASSLTSRGEQYF
>NA|TRBJ1-5|TRBV19|NA
TGTGCCAGTAGTATTCGGGGGACGGAGCCCCAGCATTTT
CASSIRGTEPQHF
>NA|TRBJ2-3|TRBV20-1|NA
TGCAGTGTCGCAAAGGGGGATACGCAGTATTTT
CSVAKGDTQYF
>NA|TRBJ1-2|TRBV5-1|NA
TGCGCCAGCAGCATGGACGGGATGCTCGGCTACACCTTC
CASSMDGMLGYTF
>NA|TRBJ1-1|TRBV2|NA
TGTGCCAGCAGTCCGGGACTAGACACTGAAGCTTTCTTT
CASSPGLDTEAFF
>NA|TRBJ2-3|TRBV7-3|NA
TGTGCCAGCAGCCCTTCTAGCAGCGATACGCAGTATTTT
CASSPSSSDTQYF
>NA|TRBJ1-3|TRBV18|NA
TGTGCCAGCTCACCACCGGAGGGAACGAACACCATATATTTT
CASSPPEGTNTIYF
>NA|TRBJ2-5|TRBV7-7|NA
TGTGCCAGCAGCTCGGGCGTCGCCAGGGTGGGGGGAGAGACCCAGTACTTC
CASSSGVARVGGETQYF
>NA|TRBJ2-1|TRBV7-2|NA
TGTGCCAGCAGCAGGGAGGCGGGGCCAAACGAGCAGTTCTTC
CASSREAGPNEQFF
>TRBD2|TRBJ2-3|TRBV5-1|NA
TGCGCCAGCAGCTTGGAAGGTAGCGGGAGTTATGGCACAGATACGCAGTATTTT
CASSLEGSGSYGTDTQYF
>NA|TRBJ2-3|TRBV5-6|NA
TGTGCCAGCAGCTTGCCAGGGAGGAGCACAGATACGCAGTATTTT
CASSLPGRSTDTQYF
>NA|TRBJ2-7|TRBV29-1|NA
TGCAGCGTTGAACCTACAGGGTACGACGAGCAGTACTTC
CSVEPTGYDEQYF
>TRBD1|TRBJ1-1|TRBV12-3/TRBV12-4|NA
TGTGCCAGCAGTAAGACAGGGGCTACTGAAGCTTTCTTT
CASSKTGATEAFF
>NA|TRBJ1-2|TRBV6-6|NA
TGTGCCAGCAGTCCGGACATCTATGGCTACACCTTC
CASSPDIYGYTF